This is a list of T cell receptor beta chains from one sample in a study of OX40 agonist ivuxolimab in advanced cancers. The table came from immunoSEQ multiplex PCR; TCRdb's copy has only in-frame clones and leaves some out. This table holds tens of thousands of clones, around four fifths found once. Sample: CD4+ or CD8+ T cells sorted from blood, taken in a trial of the OX40 agonist ivuxolimab. The receptors here all came from an adult with an advanced solid tumor such as melanoma, head and neck, liver or kidney cancer. Each CDR3 is given without its conserved first and last residue. Clone size is given for some rows only: seen once, a few or many times, or a class if the clone is expanded.

clone_size: -; cdr3_length: 12; v_call: TRBV7-2; cdr3_aa: ASSLTSGINEQF
clone_size: once; cdr3_length: 12; v_call: TRBV11-2; cdr3_aa: ASRQTGSGNTIY
clone_size: few; cdr3_length: 13; v_call: TRBV28; cdr3_aa: ASRGAGTGENEQF
clone_size: -; cdr3_length: 11; v_call: TRBV7-3; cdr3_aa: ASSWSRGDTQY
clone_size: -; cdr3_length: 17; v_call: TRBV15; cdr3_aa: ATSRGRGLAGESTDTQY
clone_size: -; cdr3_length: 12; v_call: TRBV6-5; cdr3_aa: ASSYEGRNSPLH
clone_size: -; cdr3_length: 12; v_call: TRBV7-2; cdr3_aa: ASSFGGYYSPLH
clone_size: -; cdr3_length: 10; v_call: TRBV10-3; cdr3_aa: AISEGQAGYT
clone_size: -; cdr3_length: 8; v_call: TRBV6-1; cdr3_aa: ASKTDTQY
clone_size: -; cdr3_length: 13; v_call: TRBV5-1; cdr3_aa: ASSGGTGPPNEQF
clone_size: -; cdr3_length: 11; v_call: TRBV13; cdr3_aa: ASSPRALGGYT
clone_size: -; cdr3_length: 12; v_call: TRBV7-9; cdr3_aa: ASSTLSGANVLT
clone_size: -; cdr3_length: 12; v_call: TRBV7-2; cdr3_aa: ASSLTVKGETQY
clone_size: -; cdr3_length: 14; v_call: TRBV5-4; cdr3_aa: ASSQAGTSGSYEQY
clone_size: -; cdr3_length: 13; v_call: TRBV5-6; cdr3_aa: ASSSTSGVSGTQY